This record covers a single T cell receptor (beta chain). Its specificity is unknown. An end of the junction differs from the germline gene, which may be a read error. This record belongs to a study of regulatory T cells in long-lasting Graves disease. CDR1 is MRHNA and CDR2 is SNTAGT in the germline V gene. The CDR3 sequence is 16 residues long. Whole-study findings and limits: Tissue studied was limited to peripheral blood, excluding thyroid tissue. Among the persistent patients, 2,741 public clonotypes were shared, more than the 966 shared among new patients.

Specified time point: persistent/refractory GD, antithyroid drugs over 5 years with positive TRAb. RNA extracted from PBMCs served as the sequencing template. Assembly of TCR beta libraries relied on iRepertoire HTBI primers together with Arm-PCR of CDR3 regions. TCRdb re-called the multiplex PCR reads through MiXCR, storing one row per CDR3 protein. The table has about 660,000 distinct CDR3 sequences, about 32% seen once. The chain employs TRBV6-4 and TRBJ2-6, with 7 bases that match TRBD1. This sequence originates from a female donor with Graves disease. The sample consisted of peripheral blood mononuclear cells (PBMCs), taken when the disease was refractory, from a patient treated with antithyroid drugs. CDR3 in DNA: TGTGCCAGCAGTTACTCGACAGGGCCCGGGGCCAACGTCCTGACTTTC. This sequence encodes CASSYSTGPGANVLTF.